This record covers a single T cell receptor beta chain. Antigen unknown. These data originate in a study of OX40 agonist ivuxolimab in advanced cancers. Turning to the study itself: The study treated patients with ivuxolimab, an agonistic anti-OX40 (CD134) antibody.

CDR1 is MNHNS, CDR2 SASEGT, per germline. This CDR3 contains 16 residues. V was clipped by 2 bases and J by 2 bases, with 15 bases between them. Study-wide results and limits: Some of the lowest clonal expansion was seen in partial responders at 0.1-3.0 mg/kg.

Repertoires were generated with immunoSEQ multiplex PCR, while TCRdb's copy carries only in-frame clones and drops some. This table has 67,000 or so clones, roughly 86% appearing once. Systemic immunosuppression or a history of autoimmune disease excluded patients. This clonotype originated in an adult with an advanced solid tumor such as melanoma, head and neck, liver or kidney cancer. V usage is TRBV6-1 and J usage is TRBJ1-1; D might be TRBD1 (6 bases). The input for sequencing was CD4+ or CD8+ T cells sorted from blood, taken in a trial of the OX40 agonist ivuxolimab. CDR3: CASSEMGGAGNTEAFF. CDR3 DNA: TGTGCCAGCAGTGAAATGGGGGGCGCGGGCAACACTGAAGCTTTCTTT.